Below, 25 T cell receptor beta chains from the same sample are listed, as sequenced in a study of shared clonotypes between healthy human individuals. The method was immunoSEQ multiplex PCR; TCRdb's version includes in-frame clones alone and lacks a portion of them. This sample carries some 2,100,000 clones, about 92% of them seen once, and the ten largest clones take under 2%. The naive CD8 subset, CD45RO-negative cells positively selected for CCR7, excluded terminally differentiated effector memory CD45RA+ cells. Sequenced sample: naive CD8+ T cells from PBMCs. These receptors all stem from a man between 18 and 35 years old in good health. Some clones in this sample may be carry-over from other donors' samples.

The chain links TRBV5-8 to TRBJ1-3; perhaps TRBD1 as D (6 bases). The CDR3 is made up of 14 amino acids. CDR1 is SGHTS and CDR2 is YDEGEE in the germline V gene. The V gene lost 4 bases and the J gene lost 4 bases, with 12 bases spanning the gap. CDR3 in DNA: TGTGCCAGCAGCCTGATGACAGGAGGAAACACCATATATTTT. Residues: CASSLMTGGNTIYF. The complete variable domain, with remaining parts taken from reference TRBV5-8 and TRBJ1-3, reads EAGVTQSPTHLIKTRGQQATLRCSPISGHTSVYWYQQALGLGLQFLLWYDEGEERNRGNFPPRFSGRQFPNYSSELNVNALELEDSALYLCASSLMTGGNTIYFGEGSWLTVV.

The chain recombines TRBV9 with TRBJ2-3, with TRBD2 as a possible D gene (5 bases). This CDR3 is built from 17 residues. Trimming left V 4 bases short and J 0 bases short, with 18 bases between. Germline V CDR1 and CDR2: SGDLS, YYNGEE. The CDR3 here is CASSPWASSPSTDTQYF. CDR3 nucleotide sequence: TGTGCCAGCAGCCCGTGGGCTAGCAGTCCTAGCACAGATACGCAGTATTTT.

Comment on this clone: The same CDR3 arises from other DNA sequences in this sample as well. The chain carries TRBV27 and TRBJ2-3; either TRBD1 or TRBD2 may fit D (5 bases each). The germline V gene encodes CDR1 MNHEY and CDR2 SMNVEV (reference sequence). Trimming pared 2 bases from V and 3 bases from J, leaving 12 bases between. CDR3 length equals 15 residues. DNA for the CDR3: TGTGCCAGCAGTTTAGTGGGGGAAGGAACAGATACGCAGTATTTT. Amino acid sequence: CASSLVGEGTDTQYF.

This chain connects TRBV7-9 to TRBJ2-2, with D perhaps matching TRBD2 (5 bases). Trimming took 1 base from V and 4 from J, leaving 7 bases between them. CDR1 is SEHNR, CDR2 FQNEAQ, per germline (reference sequence). CDR3 length: 14 residues. CDR3 in DNA: TGTGCCAGCAGCTTAGGGCTAGCCACCGGGGAGCTGTTTTTT. It specifies CASSLGLATGELFF.

The rearrangement links TRBV5-6 to TRBJ1-1, with a tentative D call TRBD1 (5 bases). Per the germline V gene, CDR1 is SGHDT and CDR2 is YYEEEE. V was cut by 2 bases and J by 2 bases, with 10 bases left in between. The CDR3 totals 14 residues. CDR3 loop: CASSFGAANTEAFF. In DNA, the CDR3 is TGTGCCAGCAGCTTTGGGGCAGCTAACACTGAAGCTTTCTTT.

V usage is TRBV28 and J usage is TRBJ2-5, with 9 bases matching TRBD2. J gave up 5 bases and V 3 bases, and 10 bases lay outside the gene matches. Germline-derived CDR1 and CDR2 are MDHEN and SYDVKM. The CDR3 extends over 16 amino acids. The CDR3 sequence: CASSFAGGPGRETQYF. In nucleotides, the CDR3 is TGTGCCAGCAGTTTCGCGGGAGGGCCCGGGAGGGAGACCCAGTACTTC.

Regarding this clone: Other DNA variants within this sample encode the same CDR3. V and J are TRBV27 and TRBJ1-5; 9 positions match TRBD1. With V trimmed by 7 bases and J by 4 bases, 5 bases remained unmatched. There are 14 residues in the CDR3. In germline, CDR1 is MNHEY, CDR2 SMNVEV (reference sequence). CDR3 sequence: CASTQTGGNQPQHF. The CDR3 coding sequence is TGTGCCAGCACCCAGACAGGGGGGAATCAGCCCCAGCATTTT.

The V and J genes are TRBV7-2 and TRBJ2-7; 10 bases match TRBD2. In germline, CDR1 is SGHTA, CDR2 FQGNSA. V dropped 5 bases and J dropped 7; count of bases not matched to a gene: 11. The CDR3 is 15 residues long. The CDR3 DNA is TGTGCCAGCAGCCTGACCGGGACTAGCGACCGGGAGCAGTACTTC. It codes for CASSLTGTSDREQYF. Looking up the rest from reference TRBV7-2 and TRBJ2-7 gives the full variable domain: GAGVSQSPSNKVTEKGKDVELRCDPISGHTALYWYRQSLGQGLEFLIYFQGNSAPDKSGLPSDRFSAERTGGSVSTLTIQRTQQEDSAVYLCASSLTGTSDREQYFGPGTRLTVT.

The chain carries TRBV29-1 and TRBJ2-7, with 10 bases matching TRBD2. Germline CDR1 reads SQVTM; CDR2 reads ANQGSEA. The trim removed 4 bases at V and 6 bases at J, leaving 15 bases unmatched. This CDR3 region has 16 residues. The CDR3 DNA reads as TGCAGCGTTGTCCCAAGCCCACCTAGCGGGAGCCTCGAGCAGTACTTC. Residues: CSVVPSPPSGSLEQYF.

The rearrangement joins TRBV6-4 to TRBJ1-2; D ambiguous. This CDR3 is built from 15 residues. V was cut by 6 bases and J by 4 bases, with 18 bases left in between. The V gene's germline CDR1 is MRHNA and CDR2 SNTAGT. The CDR3 loop is CASRPRALRGYGYTF. CDR3 DNA: TGTGCCAGCAGGCCCAGAGCTCTGCGAGGCTATGGCTACACCTTC.

This chain joins TRBV7-8 and TRBJ1-2; 7 positions agree with TRBD1. Germline-derived CDR1 and CDR2 are SGHVS and FQNEAQ. Losses at the gene ends were 5 bases for V and 4 bases for J; bases not matched to a gene: 7. This CDR3 contains 14 residues. The CDR3 DNA reads TGTGCCAGCAGCCCCCGACAGGGACTCTATGGCTACACCTTC. Its translation: CASSPRQGLYGYTF.

About this clone: Other DNA sequences from this sample encode an identical CDR3 as well. The V call is TRBV6-1, the J call TRBJ2-7, with TRBD1 as a possible D gene (5 bases). Trimming removed 5 bases from V and 1 base from J, with 6 bases in between. The germline CDR1 and CDR2 sequences are MNHNS and SASEGT. The CDR3 extends over 12 amino acids. Written as DNA, the CDR3 is TGTGCCAGCAGTCCAGGGTCCTACGAGCAGTACTTC. This codes for CASSPGSYEQYF.

The V call is TRBV18, the J call TRBJ2-7, with D tentatively TRBD1 (6 bases). Per germline, CDR1 KGHSH and CDR2 LQKENI. This CDR3 contains 19 residues. The V and J ends lost 2 bases and 3 bases respectively, with 26 bases between them. The DNA of the CDR3 is TGTGCCAGCTCACCAAGGGGGTTCACCGGGACACCCTACGACTACGAGCAGTACTTC. This translates into CASSPRGFTGTPYDYEQYF.

J is TRBJ1-4 and V is TRBV2; 8 nucleotides line up with TRBD1. CDR1 is SNHLY, CDR2 FYNNEI, per germline. V shed 4 bases and J 3 bases; nucleotides not matched to a gene: 4. The CDR3 is 15 residues long. CDR3 in DNA: TGTGCCAGCAGTGGTCAGGGGGCTTCTAATGAAAAACTGTTTTTT. It specifies CASSGQGASNEKLFF.

The gene calls are TRBV9 and TRBJ2-5; TRBD2 matches at 9 bases. CDR1 and CDR2 (germline): SGDLS, YYNGEE. This CDR3 spans 16 amino acids. Trimming cost V 0 bases and J 4 bases; bases outside gene matches: 7. CDR3 sequence: CASSVEGGRAIETQYF. The CDR3 DNA follows: TGTGCCAGCAGCGTAGAAGGCGGGAGGGCCATAGAGACCCAGTACTTC.

The V gene is TRBV7-2, the J gene TRBJ2-5; TRBD1 might be the D (6 bases). Germline V CDR1 and CDR2: SGHTA, FQGNSA. V dropped 1 base and J dropped 3 bases, with 18 bases sitting between them. This CDR3 has 17 amino acids. The CDR3 sequence is CASSLGFGWGQEETQYF. The CDR3 region has the DNA TGTGCCAGCAGCTTAGGTTTTGGTTGGGGGCAGGAAGAGACCCAGTACTTC.

The chain joins TRBV6-5 to TRBJ2-7, with a weak D call TRBD1 (6 bases). V was cut by 6 bases and J by 0 bases, with 9 bases left in between. The CDR3 totals 13 residues. Germline CDR1 is MNHEY and CDR2 is SVGAGI. The CDR3 sequence: CASRMDSSYEQYF. Here the CDR3 DNA reads TGTGCCAGCAGGATGGACAGCTCCTACGAGCAGTACTTC.

CDR3 in amino acids: CASSLMGADLAEQYF. The CDR3 DNA follows: TGCGCCAGCAGCCTAATGGGAGCGGATCTCGCCGAGCAGTACTTC. The chain is built from TRBV4-1 and TRBJ2-7; TRBD2 is a possible D gene (5 bases). Trimming shortened V by 4 bases and J by 6 bases, and 19 bases separated the two germline ends. This CDR3 contains 15 residues. Germline CDR1 MGHRA, CDR2 YSYEKL.

Remarks on this clone: The sample contains more than one DNA sequence encoding this CDR3. The chain combines TRBV9 with TRBJ2-1, with TRBD1 matching over 10 bases. The CDR3 loop spans 16 amino acids. The V gene's germline CDR1 is SGDLS and CDR2 YYNGEE. V lost 0 bases and J lost 2; bases outside the gene matches: 2. CDR3: CASSVGGTGAYNEQFF. The CDR3 DNA sequence: TGTGCCAGCAGCGTAGGAGGGACAGGGGCCTACAATGAGCAGTTCTTC. Full variable domain (rest looked up from reference TRBV9 and TRBJ2-1): DSGVTQTPKHLITATGQRVTLRCSPRSGDLSVYWYQQSLDQGLQFLIQYYNGEERAKGNILERFSAQQFPDLHSELNLSSLELGDSALYFCASSVGGTGAYNEQFFGPGTRLTVL.

V and J are TRBV28 and TRBJ2-7, with a tentative D call TRBD1 (6 bases). The germline V and J ends were trimmed by 7 bases and 0 bases, with 16 bases remaining between them. Per the germline V gene, CDR1 is MDHEN and CDR2 is SYDVKM. The CDR3 length is 15 residues. CDR3 protein: CASTSQGPRSYEQYF. CDR3 in DNA: TGTGCCAGCACTTCCCAGGGGCCACGCTCCTACGAGCAGTACTTC.

The rearrangement joins TRBV7-7 to TRBJ2-5, with D unresolved. The CDR3 covers 14 residues. Germline CDR1 reads SSHAT; CDR2 reads FNYEAQ (reference sequence). Trimming took off 4 bases at V and 5 bases at J, with 14 bases between the two ends. CDR3: CASSYGPRMETQYF. The DNA of the CDR3 is TGTGCCAGCAGCTACGGGCCGAGAATGGAGACCCAGTACTTC.

The genes are TRBV27 and TRBJ1-5; D may be TRBD1 (5 bases). The CDR3 extends over 16 amino acids. The V gene's germline CDR1 is MNHEY and CDR2 SMNVEV (reference sequence). V was shortened by 8 bases and J by 1 base, with 18 bases between the two germline ends. The CDR3 DNA sequence: TGTGCCAGCCTATTGCCAGGGACCTTCAGCAATCAGCCCCAGCATTTT. Translating it yields CASLLPGTFSNQPQHF.

The V and J genes are TRBV4-1 and TRBJ2-2; no definite D call. From germline, CDR1 is MGHRA and CDR2 YSYEKL. CDR3 length: 16 amino acids. Between the trimmed V and J ends, which lost 6 bases and 3 bases, there was a span of 17 bases. CDR3 coding DNA: TGCGCCAGCAGAACCAATACCGGGCCTTACACCGGGGAGCTGTTTTTT. Its translation: CASRTNTGPYTGELFF.

The chain couples TRBV15 to TRBJ1-1; unclear D gene. V lost 4 bases and J lost 7, with 10 bases in between. Germline CDR1 LNHNV, CDR2 YYDKDF (reference sequence). The CDR3 runs to 12 residues. The CDR3, as DNA: TGTGCCACCAGCATTAGTTTGGGTGAAGCTTTCTTT. Amino acids: CATSISLGEAFF.

This CDR3 is CASSPDRSSGELFF. The CDR3 coding sequence is TGTGCCAGTAGTCCCGACCGAAGTTCCGGGGAGCTGTTTTTT. V and J are TRBV19 and TRBJ2-2; D remains ambiguous. Germline V lookup: CDR1 LNHDA, CDR2 SQIVND (reference sequence). The V end lost 5 bases, the J end lost 6 bases, and 13 bases lay between the germline ends. The CDR3 runs to 14 residues.